Presented here are 26 T cell receptor beta chains from one specimen sequenced in a study of blood T cell repertoires in COVID-19. The table came from immunoSEQ multiplex PCR; TCRdb's copy has only in-frame clones and leaves some out. The data show some 240,000 clones, roughly 90% seen once. Source material: peripheral blood. These receptor sequences come from a man in his 60s with COVID-19, enrolled during active disease.

The chain links TRBV7-3 to TRBJ1-2; 7 bases agree with TRBD1. The junction had 11 bases not matched to a gene; V was cut back by 0 bases and J by 7 bases. From germline, CDR1 is SGHTA and CDR2 FQGTGA. This CDR3 has 16 amino acids. This CDR3 reads CASSLTLGDSPSGYTF. The CDR3 DNA is TGTGCCAGCAGCTTAACGTTAGGGGACAGCCCTTCTGGCTACACCTTC.

The chain couples TRBV24-1 to TRBJ2-2; D perhaps matches TRBD2 (5 bases). V lost 9 bases, J lost 1 base, and 14 bases lay in between. This CDR3 is built from 15 residues. Germline CDR1 is KGHDR and CDR2 is SFDVKD. The CDR3 spells CATQRGWGNTGELFF. CDR3 DNA: TGTGCCACCCAACGAGGGTGGGGGAACACCGGGGAGCTGTTTTTT.

V usage is TRBV15 and J usage is TRBJ2-7; D possibly corresponds to TRBD2 (6 bases). Per the germline V gene, CDR1 is LNHNV and CDR2 is YYDKDF (reference sequence). The CDR3 is 14 residues long. V was clipped by 3 bases and J by 6 bases, with 15 bases between them. In nucleotides, the CDR3 is TGTGCCACCAGCAGGGAGGGGCGAAGGTCCGAGCAGTACTTC. This translates into CATSREGRRSEQYF.

The V and J genes are TRBV6-5 and TRBJ2-7; 10 bases agree with TRBD1. The CDR3 is 14 residues long. Losses at the gene ends were 5 bases for V and 3 bases for J; bases not matched to a gene: 4. Per the germline V gene, CDR1 is MNHEY and CDR2 is SVGAGI. Here the CDR3 reads CASSRTGGIYEQYF. The CDR3 nucleotides are TGTGCCAGCAGTCGGACAGGGGGTATCTACGAGCAGTACTTC.

V usage is TRBV29-1 and J usage is TRBJ1-4; perhaps TRBD1 as D (6 bases). The CDR3 is made up of 12 amino acids. The germline CDR1 and CDR2 sequences are SQVTM and ANQGSEA. V was cut by 7 bases and J by 7 bases, with 13 bases left in between. The CDR3 loop is CSATQGTEKLFF. CDR3 DNA: TGCAGCGCAACACAGGGTACTGAAAAACTGTTTTTT. Using reference TRBV29-1 and TRBJ1-4 for the parts outside the CDR3, the full variable domain is SAVISQKPSRDICQRGTSLTIQCQVDSQVTMMFWYRQQPGQSLTLIATANQGSEATYESGFVIDKFPISRPNLTFSTLTVSNMSPEDSSIYLCSATQGTEKLFFGSGTQLSVL.

The chain links TRBV11-2 to TRBJ2-3, with 9 bases aligning to TRBD2. Germline loops: CDR1 SGHAT, CDR2 FQNNGV. J was trimmed by 6 bases and V by 2 bases; bases with no gene match: 15. The CDR3 is 18 residues long. CDR3 in amino acids: CASSLRQGSGLAYDTQYF. Written as DNA, the CDR3 is TGTGCCAGCAGCTTAAGACAGGGATCGGGACTAGCATACGATACGCAGTATTTT. The full variable domain, rest sourced from reference TRBV11-2 and TRBJ2-3, is EAGVAQSPRYKIIEKRQSVAFWCNPISGHATLYWYQQILGQGPKLLIQFQNNGVVDDSQLPKDRFSAERLKGVDSTLKIQPAKLEDSAVYLCASSLRQGSGLAYDTQYFGPGTRLTVL.

In DNA form, the CDR3 reads TGTGCCAGCAGTTACCCACAGGGATGGGAGCAGTTCTTC. Amino acid sequence: CASSYPQGWEQFF. This chain uses TRBV6-6 with TRBJ2-1; TRBD1 is a possible D gene (6 bases). CDR3 length: 13 residues. V was trimmed by 2 bases and J by 10 bases, leaving 12 bases between them. CDR1 is MNHNY and CDR2 is SVGAGI in the germline V gene (reference sequence).

The chain employs TRBV2 and TRBJ1-2, with 8 bases that match TRBD1. CDR3 length: 14 amino acids. Germline trimming cut 4 bases from V and 5 bases from J; bases unmatched to any gene: 6. The germline gives CDR1 SNHLY, CDR2 FYNNEI. In DNA, the CDR3 is TGTGCCAGCAGTGCAAGGACAGGGAAGTATGGCTACACCTTC. This encodes CASSARTGKYGYTF. The variable domain in full, completed from reference TRBV2 and TRBJ1-2, reads EPEVTQTPSHQVTQMGQEVILRCVPISNHLYFYWYRQILGQKVEFLVSFYNNEISEKSEIFDDQFSVERPDGSNFTLKIRSTKLEDSAMYFCASSARTGKYGYTFGSGTRLTVV.

About this clone: Other DNA variants within this sample encode the same CDR3. The chain employs TRBV12-3 or TRBV12-4 and TRBJ1-5; a possible D gene is TRBD1 (6 bases). This CDR3 has 13 amino acids. V lost 3 bases, J lost 7 bases, and 10 bases lay in between. The CDR3 reads CASSLTGGQPQHF. The DNA for the CDR3 is TGTGCCAGCAGTTTGACAGGTGGGCAGCCCCAGCATTTT.

The gene calls are TRBV27 and TRBJ2-7, with TRBD2 matching 10 bases. The CDR3 covers 14 residues. CDR1 MNHEY and CDR2 SMNVEV come from the germline V gene (reference sequence). After removal of 2 bases from V and 6 bases from J, the junction contained 4 bases not matched to a gene. The CDR3 reads CASSLLAGVSEQYF. The DNA of the CDR3 is TGTGCCAGCAGTTTACTAGCGGGAGTTTCCGAGCAGTACTTC.

The rearrangement uses TRBV19 and TRBJ2-3; weak D call: TRBD2 (6 bases). Germline V CDR1 and CDR2: LNHDA, SQIVND (reference sequence). Trimming took off 3 bases at V and 9 bases at J, with 16 bases between the two ends. This CDR3 region has 14 residues. CDR3 in amino acids: CASSINDGEVTQYF. As DNA, the CDR3 is TGTGCCAGTAGTATTAACGATGGGGAGGTGACGCAGTATTTT.

The chain employs TRBV5-6 and TRBJ2-5, with TRBD2 as a possible D gene (6 bases). This CDR3 spans 16 amino acids. Trimming shortened V by 1 base and J by 5 bases, and 18 bases separated the two germline ends. Germline loops: CDR1 SGHDT, CDR2 YYEEEE. CDR3 DNA sequence: TGTGCCAGCAGCTTGAGTGCAGGGCCGCGGGGCGAGACCCAGTACTTC. Translated, it gives CASSLSAGPRGETQYF.

This clone was seen only a few times. The V call is TRBV15, the J call TRBJ2-2; no reliable D call. CDR1 is LNHNV and CDR2 is YYDKDF in the germline V gene (reference sequence). The ends were cut back, 0 bases at V and 5 bases at J, with 16 bases in the middle. This CDR3 has 17 amino acids. CDR3 DNA sequence: TGTGCCACCAGCAGAGATCCCGGATTCGGAGCGACCGGGGAGCTGTTTTTT. Protein sequence: CATSRDPGFGATGELFF.

The chain links TRBV14 to TRBJ1-6, with TRBD1 matching over 7 bases. Germline-derived CDR1 and CDR2 are SGHDN and FVKESK. With 5 bases clipped from V and 6 bases from J, the junction kept 4 bases outside the gene matches. The CDR3 spans 14 residues. The chain's CDR3 is CASSRGGGNSPLHF. The CDR3 nucleotides are TGTGCCAGCAGCAGAGGGGGCGGTAATTCACCCCTCCACTTT.

The chain links TRBV9 to TRBJ2-7; tentatively, D is TRBD2 (5 bases). This CDR3 is 19 amino acids long. V was cut by 0 bases and J by 0 bases, with 22 bases left in between. Germline assignment: CDR1 SGDLS and CDR2 YYNGEE. The CDR3 here is CASSVEPSSRGGSSYEQYF. The CDR3 nucleotides read TGTGCCAGCAGCGTAGAGCCTAGCTCCAGAGGAGGCAGCTCCTACGAGCAGTACTTC.

V gene TRBV10-3 combines with J gene TRBJ2-2, with 10 bases that match TRBD1. Per germline, CDR1 ENHRY and CDR2 SYGVKD. Trimming at V came to 10 bases and at J to 3 bases, leaving 5 bases not matched to a gene. This CDR3 is built from 14 residues. The CDR3 sequence: CATGQGVDTGELFF. The CDR3 DNA sequence: TGTGCCACAGGACAGGGGGTCGACACCGGGGAGCTGTTTTTT.

The count of this clone is one. The chain employs TRBV5-4 and TRBJ2-1, with 9 bases identical to TRBD1. The J segment lost 7 bases and the V segment lost 3 bases, leaving 5 bases of the junction unmatched. CDR1 and CDR2 from the germline V gene are SGHNT and YYREEE (reference sequence). The CDR3 runs to 14 residues. The chain's CDR3 is CASSSDRGPNEQFF. The CDR3 nucleotides are TGTGCCAGCAGCTCGGACAGGGGTCCAAATGAGCAGTTCTTC.

V is TRBV30 and J is TRBJ2-1; a weak D match, TRBD1 (5 bases). V was clipped by 5 bases and J by 6 bases, with 17 bases between them. The CDR3 spans 14 residues. The germline V gene encodes CDR1 GTSNPN and CDR2 SVGIG (reference sequence). Here the CDR3 DNA reads TGTGCCTGGGACGAACAGGTGCGGCTCAATGAGCAGTTCTTC. This codes for CAWDEQVRLNEQFF.

This chain uses TRBV27 with TRBJ1-3; 8 nucleotides agree with TRBD1. The CDR3 is made up of 17 amino acids. Trimming at V came to 0 bases and at J to 4 bases, leaving 8 bases not matched to a gene. CDR1 and CDR2 from the germline V gene are MNHEY and SMNVEV (reference sequence). The CDR3 region is CASSLSATGGRGNTIYF. In DNA form, the CDR3 reads TGTGCCAGCAGTTTATCGGCAACAGGGGGAAGAGGAAACACCATATATTTT.

This chain uses TRBV5-4 with TRBJ2-2; tentatively, D is TRBD2 (6 bases). From germline, CDR1 is SGHNT and CDR2 YYREEE (reference sequence). The length of the CDR3 is 15 residues. Trimming stripped 2 bases from V and 3 bases from J, with 11 bases between. The CDR3 reads CASSFGGDYTGELFF. The CDR3 coding sequence is TGTGCCAGCAGCTTCGGCGGGGATTACACCGGGGAGCTGTTTTTT.

The V and J genes are TRBV18 and TRBJ1-6; D gene uncertain. CDR3 size: 15 residues. The V gene lost 0 bases and the J gene lost 8 bases, with 11 bases spanning the gap. Germline CDR1 and CDR2: KGHSH and LQKENI. CDR3 sequence: CASSPPGTRDSPLHF. The CDR3 coding sequence is TGTGCCAGCTCACCACCGGGCACTAGGGATTCACCCCTCCACTTT.

This chain joins TRBV6-6 and TRBJ1-6, with 8 bases lining up with TRBD1. The ends lost 0 bases at V and 10 bases at J; junction bases unmatched: 5. Germline V gene data show CDR1 as MNHNY and CDR2 as SVGAGI (reference sequence). The CDR3 loop spans 15 amino acids. CDR3 residues: CASSYSPGTGSPLHF. CDR3 sequence (DNA): TGTGCCAGCAGTTACTCGCCAGGGACAGGCTCACCCCTCCACTTT.

To note about this clone: It is unclear where the CDR3 begins or ends on the DNA, so no DNA is shown, and the CDR3 is as TCRdb lists it. The V call is TRBV4-2, the J call TRBJ2-5; the D call TRBD2 from the table was never checked on the DNA. The CDR3 adds up to 16 amino acids, both ends counted. CDR1 and CDR2 from the germline V gene are LGHNA and YNFKEQ. CDR3 sequence reads: CASSQVATGTKHLRHF.

This clone has only a few counts. This chain joins TRBV3-1 (or the pseudogene TRBV3-2) and TRBJ2-7; the D gene is possibly TRBD2 (6 bases). This CDR3 spans 15 amino acids. Germline CDR1 reads LGHDT; CDR2 reads YNNKEL (reference sequence). This CDR3 reads CLYLNSSAGLYEQYF. As DNA, the CDR3 is TGTCTCTACTTGAATTCGTCGGCGGGGCTATACGAGCAGTACTTC.

This rearrangement joins TRBV5-6 to TRBJ1-2, with 7 bases matching TRBD1. CDR3 length: 13 residues. J gave up 6 bases and V 4 bases, and 6 bases lay outside the gene matches. CDR1 is SGHDT and CDR2 is YYEEEE in the germline V gene. The CDR3 sequence is CASSPDRIHGYTF. The CDR3 DNA sequence: TGTGCCAGCAGCCCGGACAGGATCCATGGCTACACCTTC. Combining the CDR3 with reference TRBV5-6 and TRBJ1-2 gives the whole variable domain DAGVTQSPTHLIKTRGQQVTLRCSPKSGHDTVSWYQQALGQGPQFIFQYYEEEERQRGNFPDRFSGHQFPNYSSELNVNALLLGDSALYLCASSPDRIHGYTFGSGTRLTVV.

This rearrangement joins TRBV2 to TRBJ1-1; D not resolved. The CDR3 is made up of 13 amino acids. V gave up 4 bases and J gave up 1 base, with 7 bases separating them. Germline loops: CDR1 SNHLY, CDR2 FYNNEI. The CDR3 DNA follows: TGTGCCAGCAGTGCTGGGAGGAACACTGAAGCTTTCTTT. This encodes CASSAGRNTEAFF.